This T cell receptor (beta chain) was recorded in a study of cytotoxic CD8 clonotypes in ibrutinib-treated CLL. Study observations and caveats: Baseline clonality, higher than in age-matched healthy donors, tracked circulating CD8+ T-cell counts. There were few public clonotypes, and on treatment they contracted or stayed stable. Clonality grew at ibrutinib response; at progression, it decreased back toward baseline. Different sampling times were used for sustained-remission and progressing patients.

The assay was immunoSEQ multiplex PCR, and TCRdb's table has in-frame clones only and misses some. The repertoire holds some 100,000 clones, with 55% to 75% as singletons. About this clone itself: What it binds is unknown.

V dropped 3 bases and J dropped 2 bases, with 8 bases sitting between them. This CDR3 has 15 amino acids. Germline loops: CDR1 MDHEN, CDR2 SYDVKM. This receptor was obtained from a human donor with chronic lymphocytic leukemia. The specimen comprised PBMCs, sampled after 24 months of ibrutinib treatment. The chain recombines TRBV28 with TRBJ2-6; D is unclear. The chain's CDR3 is CASSLGLTGANVLTF. CDR3 in DNA: TGTGCCAGCAGTTTGGGTTTAACTGGGGCCAACGTCCTGACTTTC. Variable domain in full (rest from reference TRBV28 and TRBJ2-6): DVKVTQSSRYLVKRTGEKVFLECVQDMDHENMFWYRQDPGLGLRLIYFSYDVKMKEKGDIPEGYSVSREKKERFSLILESASTNQTSMYLCASSLGLTGANVLTFGAGSRLTVL.